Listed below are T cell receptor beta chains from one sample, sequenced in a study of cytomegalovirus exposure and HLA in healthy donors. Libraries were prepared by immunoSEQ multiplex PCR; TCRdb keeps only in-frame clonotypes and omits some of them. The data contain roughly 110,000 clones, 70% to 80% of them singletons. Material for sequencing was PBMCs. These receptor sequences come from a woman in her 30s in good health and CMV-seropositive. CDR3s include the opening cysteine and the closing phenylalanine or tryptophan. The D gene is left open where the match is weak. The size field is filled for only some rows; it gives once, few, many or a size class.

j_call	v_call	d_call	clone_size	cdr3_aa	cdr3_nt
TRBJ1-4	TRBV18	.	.	CASSPGVQGGIEEKLFF	TGTGCCAGCTCACCAGGTGTGCAGGGTGGTATCGAAGAAAAACTGTTTTTT
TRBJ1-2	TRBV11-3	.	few	CASSLDRGDYGYTF	TGTGCCAGCAGCTTGGATCGGGGGGACTATGGCTACACCTTC
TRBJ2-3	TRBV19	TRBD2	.	CASSIGSGGRTDTQYF	TGTGCCAGTAGTATAGGAAGCGGGGGCCGCACAGATACGCAGTATTTT
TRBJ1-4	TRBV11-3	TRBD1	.	CASSRTPGQVNEKLFF	TGTGCCAGCAGCCGTACCCCGGGACAGGTTAATGAAAAACTGTTTTTT
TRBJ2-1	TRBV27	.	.	CASSPGLKRGLEQFF	TGTGCCAGCAGTCCGGGACTGAAACGGGGACTGGAGCAGTTCTTC
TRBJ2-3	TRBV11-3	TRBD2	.	CASSSYFTSGAVDTQYF	TGTGCCAGCAGCTCCTACTTCACTAGCGGGGCCGTGGATACGCAGTATTTT
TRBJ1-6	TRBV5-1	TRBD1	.	CASSQTTGDNSPLHF	TGCGCCAGCAGCCAAACGACAGGGGACAATTCACCCCTCCACTTT
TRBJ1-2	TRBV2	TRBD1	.	CASSGQGNYGYTF	TGTGCCAGCAGTGGACAGGGAAACTATGGCTACACCTTC
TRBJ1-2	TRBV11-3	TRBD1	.	CASSRDRGSGYTF	TGTGCCAGCAGCCGAGACAGGGGAAGTGGCTACACCTTC
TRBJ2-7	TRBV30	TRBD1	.	CACLPHPGQGSYEQYF	TGTGCCTGTCTCCCTCATCCGGGACAGGGGTCCTACGAGCAGTACTTC
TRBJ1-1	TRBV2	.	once	CASSPQGSYTEAFF	TGTGCCAGCAGTCCACAGGGATCGTACACTGAAGCTTTCTTT
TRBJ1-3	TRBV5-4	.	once	CASSGAGESSGNTIYF	TGTGCCAGCAGCGGGGCAGGGGAAAGCTCTGGAAACACCATATATTTT
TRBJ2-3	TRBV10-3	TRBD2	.	CAISEASGSADTQYF	TGTGCCATCAGTGAAGCTAGCGGGAGCGCAGATACGCAGTATTTT
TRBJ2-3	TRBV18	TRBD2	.	CASSLSQRGGPTDTQYF	TGTGCCAGCTCACTCTCTCAGCGGGGGGGCCCCACAGATACGCAGTATTTT
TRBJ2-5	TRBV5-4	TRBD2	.	CASSLTSGGGETQYF	TGTGCCAGCAGCTTGACTAGCGGGGGCGGGGAGACCCAGTACTTC